Shown below are 3 T cell receptor beta chains from a single sample sequenced in a study of blood T cell repertoires in COVID-19. Assay: immunoSEQ multiplex PCR; the TCRdb copy retains only in-frame clones and omits some. The repertoire holds approximately 90,000 clones, with about 85% as singletons. Sequencing used peripheral blood. These receptors were taken from a man of 80 years or more with active or convalescent COVID-19.

In its sample, this clone was seen a few times. The rearrangement uses TRBV6-5 and TRBJ1-1, with D possibly matching TRBD1 (6 bases). Germline V gives CDR1 MNHEY, CDR2 SVGAGI. The V end lost 6 bases, the J end lost 6 bases, and 14 bases lay between the germline ends. The CDR3 covers 13 residues. This CDR3 reads CASSPTGNAEAFF. DNA of the CDR3: TGTGCCAGCAGCCCGACAGGTAACGCTGAAGCTTTCTTT.

The V and J genes are TRBV15 and TRBJ1-2; 7 bases map to TRBD1. This CDR3 has 13 amino acids. From germline, CDR1 is LNHNV and CDR2 YYDKDF (reference sequence). Trimming at V came to 4 bases and at J to 5 bases, leaving 4 bases not matched to a gene. The CDR3 sequence is CATSNRGGYGYTF. The CDR3 DNA reads TGTGCCACCAGCAACAGGGGTGGGTATGGCTACACCTTC. Together with reference TRBV15 and TRBJ1-2, the CDR3 gives the full variable domain: DAMVIQNPRYQVTQFGKPVTLSCSQTLNHNVMYWYQQKSSQAPKLLFHYYDKDFNNEADTPDNFQSRRPNTSFCFLDIRSPGLGDTAMYLCATSNRGGYGYTFGSGTRLTVV.

The rearrangement joins TRBV3-1 (or the pseudogene TRBV3-2) to TRBJ2-3; 10 nucleotides line up with TRBD2. Per germline, CDR1 LGHDT and CDR2 YNNKEL (reference sequence). V lost 2 bases, J lost 1 base, and 0 bases stayed unmatched. This CDR3 contains 15 residues. CDR3: CASSQTSGGTDTQYF. The CDR3 coding sequence is TGTGCCAGCAGCCAAACTAGCGGGGGCACAGATACGCAGTATTTT.